This passage covers 5 T cell receptor beta chains from one sample sequenced in a study of technical replicates of blood from a handful of donors (dated by TCRdb to the late 2010s). The library was built by means of the immunoSEQ multiplex PCR assay. Entries here come from immuneACCESS through TCRdb and include only in-frame sequences with V and J called. Some clones fail to appear in such tables; in the studies checked, an unresolved V gene covers under half of the shortfall, and the cause of the remainder is unknown. This sample has approximately 70,000 clones in its table, and 85% to 95% of those were observed once. The ten largest clones add up to about 0.38% of the sample. The sample was T cells isolated from PBMCs. The receptors shown here come from a human donor in good health.

This clone was seen once. The J gene is TRBJ2-1, the V gene TRBV29-1, with 10 positions matching TRBD2. The ends lost 3 bases at V and 4 bases at J; junction bases unmatched: 6. Germline CDR1 and CDR2: SQVTM and ANQGSEA. The CDR3 is made up of 15 amino acids. CDR3 loop: CSVDFGTSVYNEQFF. In nucleotides, the CDR3 is TGCAGCGTTGATTTCGGGACTAGCGTATACAATGAGCAGTTCTTC.

The rearrangement joins TRBV7-9 to TRBJ2-7; D is ambiguous. Deletions cut 8 bases from V and 2 bases from J, with 13 bases between. The germline CDR1 and CDR2 sequences are SEHNR and FQNEAQ (reference sequence). The CDR3 extends over 13 amino acids. The CDR3 loop reads CASAPGGPYEQYF. Here the CDR3 DNA reads TGTGCCAGCGCACCCGGTGGGCCCTACGAGCAGTACTTC.

This chain connects TRBV27 to TRBJ2-1; 9 positions match TRBD2. The CDR3 sequence is 17 residues long. V lost 3 bases and J lost 0; bases outside the gene matches: 6. CDR1 MNHEY and CDR2 SMNVEV come from the germline V gene (reference sequence). The CDR3 region has the DNA TGTGCCAGCAGTTTCGGTCTAGCGGGACTCTCCTACAATGAGCAGTTCTTC. This codes for CASSFGLAGLSYNEQFF.

V and J are TRBV7-9 and TRBJ1-1; D uncertain. Germline V gene sequence: CDR1 SEHNR, CDR2 FQNEAQ (reference sequence). There are 14 residues in the CDR3. The V gene lost 2 bases and the J gene lost 0 bases, with 7 bases spanning the gap. For the CDR3, the DNA is TGTGCCAGCAGCTTAAAACGGTTGAACACTGAAGCTTTCTTT. Translation: CASSLKRLNTEAFF.

The rearrangement uses TRBV15 and TRBJ1-1, with unresolved D. Germline CDR1 is LNHNV and CDR2 is YYDKDF (reference sequence). The CDR3 is made up of 13 amino acids. Trimming stripped 1 base from V and 10 bases from J, with 13 bases between. CDR3 DNA: TGTGCCACCAGCAGAGGTCCCCTCTCTATAGCTTTCTTT. As protein: CATSRGPLSIAFF.